The rows below give T cell receptor beta chains drawn from one sample of a study of T cell responses to AZD1222 COVID-19 vaccine. Using immunoSEQ multiplex PCR, the repertoire was profiled, and TCRdb retains in-frame clones only, with some absent. The table has 95,000 to 110,000 clones, nearly 95% seen once; the top ten hold about 5%. The sequenced sample was peripheral blood, obtained on day 0 of AZD1222 vaccination. All receptors come from an adult in good health. Each CDR3 is given with its conserved first and last residue. Fields, in order: CDR3 DNA, CDR3 protein, D gene, J gene, clone size, V gene. D genes are given only for firm matches. Clone size appears in some rows only: once, few, many, or a class for an expanded clone.

DNA: TGCGCCAGCAGCTTGGTACTAGCAGGAGGCCACGAGCAGTACTTC; CDR3: CASSLVLAGGHEQYF; D: -; J: TRBJ2-7; size: -; V: TRBV5-1
DNA: TGTGCCAGCAGCCCCGCTTGGGAAGATACGCAGTATTTT; CDR3: CASSPAWEDTQYF; D: -; J: TRBJ2-3; size: once; V: TRBV28
DNA: TGTGCCATCAGTGTGGACCCCCGGGAGACCCAGTACTTC; CDR3: CAISVDPRETQYF; D: -; J: TRBJ2-5; size: -; V: TRBV10-3
DNA: TGTGCCAGCTCCCCGGACAGGGGAGGCGAAAAACTGTTTTTT; CDR3: CASSPDRGGEKLFF; D: TRBD1; J: TRBJ1-4; size: -; V: TRBV18
DNA: TGTGCCAGCAGCTTAGGACTCACTGGAGTCGGCACTGAAGCTTTCTTT; CDR3: CASSLGLTGVGTEAFF; D: -; J: TRBJ1-1; size: -; V: TRBV7-6
DNA: TGTGCCATCAGTACAGGGGGCACTGAAGCTTTCTTT; CDR3: CAISTGGTEAFF; D: TRBD1; J: TRBJ1-1; size: -; V: TRBV10-3
DNA: TGTGCCAGCTCGGGACAAGGATTCGCTTTCTTT; CDR3: CASSGQGFAFF; D: -; J: TRBJ1-1; size: -; V: TRBV27
DNA: TGTGCCAGCAGACATAAAGGGGGGCCCCAGCATTTT; CDR3: CASRHKGGPQHF; D: -; J: TRBJ1-5; size: -; V: TRBV14
DNA: TGTGCCAGCAGCCAGGACAGGGGCGCTGTTATTTCAGATACGCAGTATTTT; CDR3: CASSQDRGAVISDTQYF; D: TRBD1; J: TRBJ2-3; size: -; V: TRBV3-1/TRBV3-2
DNA: TGTGCCAGCAGCTTAGACACAGGCAGGAAAGCTTTCTTT; CDR3: CASSLDTGRKAFF; D: -; J: TRBJ1-1; size: -; V: TRBV11-3
DNA: TGCGCCAGCAGCCAGGGACAGGGGTACCTATTGGCTTTCTTT; CDR3: CASSQGQGYLLAFF; D: TRBD1; J: TRBJ1-1; size: -; V: TRBV4-1
DNA: TGTGCCAGCAGTGAAGCAGCTAACTATGGCTACACCTTC; CDR3: CASSEAANYGYTF; D: -; J: TRBJ1-2; size: -; V: TRBV6-1
DNA: TGTGCCAGCAGTTTAAGGGCAGGGGATGATCCCCAGCATTTT; CDR3: CASSLRAGDDPQHF; D: -; J: TRBJ1-5; size: once; V: TRBV28
DNA: TGTGCCACTTCGTGGTCTGGGGCCAACGTCCTGACTTTC; CDR3: CATSWSGANVLTF; D: -; J: TRBJ2-6; size: -; V: TRBV19
DNA: TGTGCCAGCAGCGTAGCTCCCCAGGGAGCAGACACTGAAGCTTTCTTT; CDR3: CASSVAPQGADTEAFF; D: -; J: TRBJ1-1; size: -; V: TRBV9
DNA: TGTGCCAGCAGTCACGGGACTAGCGGGAGATCGGAGCAGTTCTTC; CDR3: CASSHGTSGRSEQFF; D: TRBD2; J: TRBJ2-1; size: once; V: TRBV6-2/TRBV6-3
DNA: TGTGCCAGCAGCCCGGGACAGGGAGGGTACTATGGCTACACCTTC; CDR3: CASSPGQGGYYGYTF; D: TRBD1; J: TRBJ1-2; size: -; V: TRBV2
DNA: TGTGCCAGCAGTTACGGTCCTAACTATGGCTACACCTTC; CDR3: CASSYGPNYGYTF; D: -; J: TRBJ1-2; size: -; V: TRBV6-5
DNA: TGCGCCAGCAGCCACAGACAGGGGGCTGGCTACGAGCAGTACTTC; CDR3: CASSHRQGAGYEQYF; D: TRBD1; J: TRBJ2-7; size: -; V: TRBV4-1
DNA: TGTGCCAGCAGTTTATCCCAGTTCGATACTGAAGCTTTCTTT; CDR3: CASSLSQFDTEAFF; D: -; J: TRBJ1-1; size: -; V: TRBV27
DNA: TGCGCCAGCGGGCTAACAGGGGGGCTTTTCGATGGCTACACCTTC; CDR3: CASGLTGGLFDGYTF; D: TRBD1; J: TRBJ1-2; size: -; V: TRBV5-1
DNA: TGTGCCAGCCTCCAGGCAGGCCGGAACACTGAAGCTTTCTTT; CDR3: CASLQAGRNTEAFF; D: -; J: TRBJ1-1; size: -; V: TRBV21-1
DNA: TGTGCCAGCAGGAGTACAGGGAGCTCCTATAATTCACCCCTCCACTTT; CDR3: CASRSTGSSYNSPLHF; D: -; J: TRBJ1-6; size: -; V: TRBV5-4
DNA: TGTGCCAGCAGCTTGTCGGCAGGGCTCGGGACTGAAGCTTTCTTT; CDR3: CASSLSAGLGTEAFF; D: -; J: TRBJ1-1; size: -; V: TRBV5-8
DNA: TGTGCCAGCAGTAACACAGATACGCAGTATTTT; CDR3: CASSNTDTQYF; D: -; J: TRBJ2-3; size: medium-sized; V: TRBV27
DNA: TGTGCCAGCAGCTTTGGACAGGGTTCTGAAAAACTGTTTTTT; CDR3: CASSFGQGSEKLFF; D: TRBD1; J: TRBJ1-4; size: -; V: TRBV7-9
DNA: TGCGCCAGCAGCAACCGACTAGCGGGGCGGGTCAATGAGCAGTTCTTC; CDR3: CASSNRLAGRVNEQFF; D: TRBD2; J: TRBJ2-1; size: -; V: TRBV5-1
DNA: TGTGCCAGCAGTTTGAACAATTCACCCCTCCACTTT; CDR3: CASSLNNSPLHF; D: -; J: TRBJ1-6; size: -; V: TRBV6-5
DNA: TGTGCCTGGAGTGTATCAGGGAACGAGCAGTACTTC; CDR3: CAWSVSGNEQYF; D: -; J: TRBJ2-7; size: -; V: TRBV30
DNA: TGTGCCAGCAGCTCGGAGACAGGGTTCTCCTACGAGCAGTACTTC; CDR3: CASSSETGFSYEQYF; D: TRBD1; J: TRBJ2-7; size: -; V: TRBV7-2
DNA: TGTGCCAGCAGTGAATATGTGGCGAGCTCCTACGAGCAGTACTTC; CDR3: CASSEYVASSYEQYF; D: -; J: TRBJ2-7; size: -; V: TRBV6-1
DNA: TGTGCCAGCAGCTTAGAGGGACTAGCGGGCTACGAGCAGTACTTC; CDR3: CASSLEGLAGYEQYF; D: TRBD2; J: TRBJ2-7; size: -; V: TRBV11-3
DNA: TGCAGCGTTGAAGTTTCAACTAACCGGGAGCTGTTTTTT; CDR3: CSVEVSTNRELFF; D: -; J: TRBJ2-2; size: once; V: TRBV29-1
DNA: TGCAGTGCTAGTCCCAGCGGGATGAGATCCACAGATACGCAGTATTTT; CDR3: CSASPSGMRSTDTQYF; D: TRBD2; J: TRBJ2-3; size: -; V: TRBV20-1
DNA: TGTGCCAGCGCCCCAGGGCTCTATGGCTACACCTTC; CDR3: CASAPGLYGYTF; D: -; J: TRBJ1-2; size: -; V: TRBV19
DNA: TGTGCCTGGAATCGGGGGCCTAACACTGAAGCTTTCTTT; CDR3: CAWNRGPNTEAFF; D: -; J: TRBJ1-1; size: once; V: TRBV30